Shown below are 2 T cell receptor beta chains from a single sample sequenced in a study of PD-L1 blockade in urothelial cancer. This table comes from immunoSEQ multiplex PCR, and its TCRdb copy is limited to in-frame clones, with some not included. This table holds 70,000 to 85,000 clones, approximately 81% found once. The sample here was PBMCs, taken around atezolizumab (anti-PD-L1) treatment. Receptors originate from a man in his 70s with urothelial cancer.

This clone showed up just a few times. The chain couples TRBV27 to TRBJ2-2; D might be TRBD1 (6 bases). Trimming shortened V by 2 bases and J by 6 bases, and 13 bases separated the two germline ends. The germline V gene has CDR1 MNHEY and CDR2 SMNVEV (reference sequence). The CDR3 extends over 15 amino acids. The CDR3: CASSLASRGAGELFF. The CDR3 DNA reads TGTGCCAGCAGTTTAGCATCCAGGGGCGCCGGGGAGCTGTTTTTT.

This clone was seen only a few times. The CDR3 loop reads CASSLYGREPGEQYF. The CDR3 DNA sequence: TGTGCCAGCAGCTTGTACGGACGGGAACCGGGCGAGCAGTACTTC. The chain carries TRBV5-6 and TRBJ2-7; D perhaps matches TRBD2 (5 bases). The CDR3 runs 15 residues. V lost 1 base and J 6 bases, leaving 17 bases between the germline ends. CDR1 SGHDT and CDR2 YYEEEE come from the germline V gene.